This paragraph covers one TCR beta chain sequence. The germline V and J ends were trimmed by 0 bases and 9 bases, with 9 bases remaining between them. The CDR3 loop spans 13 amino acids. Germline V gene data show CDR1 as SGHAT and CDR2 as FQNNGV. This sample stems from a study of blood T cell repertoires in COVID-19. Data came from immunoSEQ multiplex PCR; TCRdb stores just in-frame clones and leaves some out. The sample lists 200,000 to 300,000 clones; 86% were seen once. The sample consisted of peripheral blood. The chain couples TRBV11-2 to TRBJ1-5, with D uncertain. The clonotype was recovered from a man aged 35 to 55 who had recovered from COVID-19. CDR3 residues: CASSLEARGPQHF. The CDR3 DNA reads as TGTGCCAGCAGCTTAGAGGCCCGGGGGCCCCAGCATTTT.